Reported below is one T cell receptor (beta chain). Its target is not known. The CDR3 is 13 residues long. The V gene lost 6 bases and the J gene lost 0 bases, with 8 bases spanning the gap. Germline V lookup: CDR1 MNHNS, CDR2 SASEGT. Reverse transcribing all isolated RNA meant expressed TCRB transcripts were sequenced. About 3.6 million reads were obtained on average from naive, central memory and regulatory T cell samples. Sequencing was performed with immunoSEQ multiplex PCR; in TCRdb, only in-frame clones are kept and a portion is missing. The sample has some 150,000 clones, around a tenth seen once. The sample is drawn from a study of beta chain features in type 1 diabetes. Study-wide results and limits: Naive, central memory and Treg TCRB repertoires seemed to resemble each other more closely in patients than they did in healthy donors. VDJ junctions from patients with type 1 diabetes contained fewer insertions and more deletions. All four CD4+ subsets of Type 1 diabetes patients contained TCRB CDR3s that were moderately but significantly shorter.

This clonotype was obtained from a man in his late teens or twenties in good health. Sequences were obtained from central memory CD4+ T cells from blood. This rearrangement joins TRBV6-1 to TRBJ1-1, with D possibly being TRBD1 (5 bases). CDR3: CASSRQMNTEAFF. As DNA, the CDR3 is TGTGCCAGCAGCAGACAGATGAACACTGAAGCTTTCTTT.